The rows below give T cell receptor beta chains drawn from one sample of a study of blood T cells in healthy people across ages. TCRdb reprocessed the 5' RACE reads with MiXCR, giving one entry per CDR3 protein. The repertoire holds about 1.8 million distinct CDR3 sequences, with around half as singletons. The sequenced sample consisted of blood. These receptors all stem from a woman in her 40s in good health. Both conserved end residues are part of each CDR3. Fields, in order: J gene, D gene, clone size, V gene, CDR3 protein, CDR3 DNA. D genes are given only for firm matches. Expanded clones get a size class; other rows say once, few or many, or leave the size out.

TRBJ2-7 . . TRBV28 CASSSGGGLSYNEQYF TGTGCCAGCAGTTCTGGGGGGGGCCTCTCCTACAATGAGCAGTACTTC
TRBJ2-1 . few TRBV7-3 CASSLWEGGDEQFF TGTGCCAGCAGCTTATGGGAAGGGGGGGATGAGCAGTTCTTC
TRBJ2-5 . . TRBV11-2 CASSLMGLETQYF TGTGCCAGCAGCTTAATGGGGCTGGAGACCCAGTACTTC
TRBJ2-7 . . TRBV24-1 CATSDFSSGWANEQYF TGTGCCACCAGTGATTTCTCGAGCGGGTGGGCCAATGAGCAGTACTTC
TRBJ2-1 . . TRBV7-9 CASSSEGTQGFF TGTGCCAGCAGCTCGGAGGGGACCCAGGGGTTCTTC
TRBJ2-5 TRBD1 few TRBV28 CASTKHGTGLETQYF TGTGCCAGCACCAAGCACGGGACAGGGCTGGAGACCCAGTACTTC
TRBJ2-3 . . TRBV4-2 CASSQGIALLTENTDTQYF TGTGCCAGCAGCCAAGGGATTGCCTTACTAACTGAGAACACAGATACGCAGTATTTT
TRBJ2-3 TRBD2 . TRBV7-3 CASSPWGSGGATDTQYF TGTGCCAGCAGCCCCTGGGGTAGCGGGGGGGCCACAGATACGCAGTATTTT
TRBJ2-7 . few TRBV4-3 CASSQEGRGEYEQYF TGCGCCAGCAGCCAAGAAGGCAGGGGGGAGTACGAGCAGTACTTC
TRBJ1-1 . few TRBV20-1 CSANSAGVVAEAFF TGCAGTGCTAATTCGGCAGGGGTAGTTGCTGAAGCTTTCTTT
TRBJ1-5 TRBD1 . TRBV10-3 CAISEVDRGSDQPQHF TGTGCCATCAGTGAGGTTGACAGGGGATCCGATCAGCCCCAGCATTTT
TRBJ1-4 . . TRBV12-3/TRBV12-4 CASSPRREGKLFF TGTGCCAGCAGTCCGCGCAGGGAAGGAAAACTGTTTTTT
TRBJ1-2 . few TRBV6-6 CASSRDTVGIYGYTF TGTGCCAGCAGCCGGGACACGGTCGGCATCTATGGCTACACCTTC
TRBJ2-1 TRBD2 . TRBV12-3/TRBV12-4 CASSRGGILNNGQFF TGTGCCAGCAGCCGCGGGGGTATCTTGAACAATGGGCAGTTCTTC
TRBJ2-5 . . TRBV7-9 CAIPGPLGAQYF TGTGCCATTCCCGGGCCCCTAGGGGCCCAGTACTTC
TRBJ2-3 TRBD2 . TRBV7-9 CASSFAETSFPDTQYF TGTGCCAGCAGCTTCGCCGAGACTAGCTTTCCCGATACGCAGTATTTT
TRBJ1-2 . . TRBV3-1 CASLGRNKWDGYTF TGTGCCAGCTTGGGCAGAAACAAGTGGGATGGCTACACCTTC
TRBJ1-5 . . TRBV12-3/TRBV12-4 CASSLGPPGSGQPQHF TGTGCCAGCAGTTTAGGTCCTCCAGGGTCAGGTCAGCCCCAGCATTTT
TRBJ2-6 . few TRBV7-3 CASSAGGIGLGANVLTF TGTGCCAGCAGCGCTGGCGGGATTGGGCTCGGGGCCAACGTCCTGACTTTC
TRBJ1-6 . . TRBV9 CASSVEAGSNSPLHF TGTGCCAGCAGCGTAGAGGCGGGGTCTAATTCACCCCTCCACTTT